This entry describes one T cell receptor beta chain. Its antigen is unidentified. Relapses following autologous stem cell transplantation were seen in all patients, with brentuximab vedotin exposure varying. The assay was immunoSEQ multiplex PCR, and TCRdb's table has in-frame clones only and misses some. The sample lists about 98,000 clones, 80% to 95% occurring once. This specimen belongs to a study of PD-1 blockade in classical Hodgkin lymphoma. Study-level findings and limits: Complete responders entered with baseline diversity on par with newly diagnosed patients, the results showed. There was a significant rise in CD4+ TCR diversity by C4D1, with no such rise for CD8+.

Germline V gene lookup returns CDR1 SGHAT and CDR2 FQNNGV. The CDR3 is made up of 14 amino acids. V dropped 1 base and J dropped 4 bases, with 11 bases sitting between them. Here the sequenced sample was peripheral blood mononuclear cells (PBMCs), taken at baseline. The sequence was obtained from a human donor with classical Hodgkin lymphoma. The rearrangement links TRBV11-2 to TRBJ2-7; no clear D gene. This chain's CDR3 is CASSLALEPYEQYF. The CDR3 nucleotides are TGTGCCAGCAGCTTAGCGCTGGAACCTTACGAGCAGTACTTC.